This TCR beta chain was obtained from a study of OX40 agonist ivuxolimab in advanced cancers. Study details: Patient treatment consisted of intravenous ivuxolimab administration every 2 weeks at 0.01 to 10 mg/kg.

The CDR3 is made up of 14 amino acids. Germline V gives CDR1 SGDLS, CDR2 YYNGEE. V shed 0 bases and J shed 0 bases, with 4 bases lying between them. The data were produced by immunoSEQ multiplex PCR, yet TCRdb's version contains in-frame clones alone and is incomplete. The sample lists under 85,000 clones; more than 75% were seen once. The source is an adult with an advanced solid tumor such as melanoma, head and neck, liver or kidney cancer. This rearrangement joins TRBV9 to TRBJ1-5; D ambiguous. Sequenced here: CD4+ or CD8+ T cells sorted from blood, sampled in a trial of the OX40 agonist ivuxolimab. CDR3: CASSVDGSNQPQHF. The DNA of the CDR3 is TGTGCCAGCAGCGTAGACGGTAGCAATCAGCCCCAGCATTTT.